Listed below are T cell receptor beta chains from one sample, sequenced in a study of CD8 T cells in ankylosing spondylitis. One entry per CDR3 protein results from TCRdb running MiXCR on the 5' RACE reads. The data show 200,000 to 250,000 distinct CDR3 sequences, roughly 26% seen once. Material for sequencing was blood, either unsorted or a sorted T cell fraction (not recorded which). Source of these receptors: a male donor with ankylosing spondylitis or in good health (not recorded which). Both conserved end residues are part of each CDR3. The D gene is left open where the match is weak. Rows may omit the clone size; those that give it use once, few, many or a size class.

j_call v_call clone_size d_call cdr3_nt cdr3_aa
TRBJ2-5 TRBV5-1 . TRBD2 TGCGCCAGCAGCTGGGGGACTAGCGGGAGCACGGAGACCCAGTACTTC CASSWGTSGSTETQYF
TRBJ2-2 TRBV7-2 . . TGTGCCTGCAGCCCCTTTCGTGCCGGGGAGCTGTTTTTT CACSPFRAGELFF
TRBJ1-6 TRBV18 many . TGTGCCAGCTCAGCAAGACAGGATTCACCCCTCCACTTT CASSARQDSPLHF
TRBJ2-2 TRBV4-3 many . TGCGCCAGCAGCGAAACCGGGAGAGGGACCGGGGAGCTGTTTTTT CASSETGRGTGELFF
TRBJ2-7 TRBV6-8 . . TGTGCCAGCAGTGACTTGCCGTGGCCAAGCTCCTACGAGCAGTACTTC CASSDLPWPSSYEQYF
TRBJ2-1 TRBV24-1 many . TGTGCCACCAGTGAATCTACGAGGGGGGGAGCGTACAATGAGCAGTTCTTC CATSESTRGGAYNEQFF
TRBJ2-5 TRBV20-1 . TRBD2 TGCAGTGCCCTCGGGAGGGGGACCCAGTACTTC CSALGRGTQYF
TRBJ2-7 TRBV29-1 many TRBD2 TGCAGCGTTGCCTCGACTAGCGGGAGTCCCTACGAGCAGTACTTC CSVASTSGSPYEQYF
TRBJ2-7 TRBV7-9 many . TGTGCCAGCAGCTTAGAGTCGGTAAGCTACGAGCAGTACTTC CASSLESVSYEQYF
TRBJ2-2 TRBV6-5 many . TGTGCCAGCAGTTACTCGAGGGACAAGCACACCGGGGAGCTGTTTTTT CASSYSRDKHTGELFF
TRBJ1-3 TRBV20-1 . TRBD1 TGCAGTGCTAGAGGACAGGGAGGAGGAAACACCATATATTTT CSARGQGGGNTIYF
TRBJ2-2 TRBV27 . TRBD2 TGTGCCAGCAGTGTAGCGGGACGGAGCGGGGAGCTGTTTTTT CASSVAGRSGELFF
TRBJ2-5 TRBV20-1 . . TGCAGTGCTTTGGCCAGGGGGGGCTTCGAGACCCAGTACTTC CSALARGGFETQYF
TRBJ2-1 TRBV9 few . TGTGCCAGCAGCGTAGAACAGGGAAACAATGAGCAGTTCTTC CASSVEQGNNEQFF
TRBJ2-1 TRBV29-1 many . TGCAGCGTCCTAGAAATGCGGTCCTACAATGAGCAGTTCTTC CSVLEMRSYNEQFF
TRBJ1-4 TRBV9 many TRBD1 TGTGCCAGCAGCGTAGAAGAGGGGGCGGGTGAAAAACTGTTTTTT CASSVEEGAGEKLFF
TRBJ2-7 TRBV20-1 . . TGCAGTGCTAGAATCCTTGACGAGCAGTACTTC CSARILDEQYF
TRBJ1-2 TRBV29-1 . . TGCAGCGTTGAAGATCGTGGAGCTAACTATGGCTACACCTTC CSVEDRGANYGYTF
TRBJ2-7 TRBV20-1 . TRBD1 TGCAGTGCTAAAGGGCAGGGGACAGCCGAGCAGTACTTC CSAKGQGTAEQYF
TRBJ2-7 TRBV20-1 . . TGCAGTGCTACCTCAGCGGAGCAGTACTTC CSATSAEQYF